Below are 4 T cell receptor beta chains sequenced from a single sample in a study of cytomegalovirus exposure and HLA in healthy donors. Researchers ran the PCR with 60 Vbeta and 13 Jbeta primers. This table comes from immunoSEQ multiplex PCR, and its TCRdb copy is limited to in-frame clones, with some not included. The sample holds some 90,000 clones, about four fifths seen once. The sample consisted of PBMCs. These receptor sequences come from an older woman in good health and CMV-seropositive.

This clone was counted a single time. The chain uses TRBV27 and TRBJ2-1, with D possibly being TRBD2 (5 bases). V lost 5 bases and J lost 8, with 16 bases in between. This CDR3 is built from 14 residues. In germline, CDR1 is MNHEY, CDR2 SMNVEV (reference sequence). This CDR3 is CASSPLGRDDEQFF. The DNA for the CDR3 is TGTGCCAGCAGTCCCCTGGGCCGGGATGATGAGCAGTTCTTC.

V and J are TRBV5-4 and TRBJ2-2, with D possibly matching TRBD1 (5 bases). Trimming took 0 bases from V and 5 from J, leaving 11 bases between them. Germline-derived CDR1 and CDR2 are SGHNT and YYREEE (reference sequence). The CDR3 has 15 amino acids. The CDR3 is CASSLEAGPTGELFF. In DNA, the CDR3 is TGTGCCAGCAGCTTGGAGGCAGGGCCGACCGGGGAGCTGTTTTTT.

The V and J genes are TRBV30 and TRBJ1-5; 7 bases fit TRBD1. The CDR3 spans 15 residues. Germline V gene lookup returns CDR1 GTSNPN and CDR2 SVGIG (reference sequence). With V trimmed by 2 bases and J by 5 bases, 9 bases remained unmatched. CDR3 protein: CAWSPIGDRDQPQHF. The CDR3, as DNA: TGTGCCTGGAGTCCCATCGGGGACAGAGATCAGCCCCAGCATTTT.

This rearrangement joins TRBV19 to TRBJ1-5; 7 bases line up with TRBD1. The CDR3 contains 19 residues. CDR1 LNHDA and CDR2 SQIVND come from the germline V gene (reference sequence). The ends lost 1 base at V and 0 bases at J; junction bases unmatched: 12. CDR3 loop: CASSIGQGYTLDSNQPQHF. The CDR3 bases are TGTGCCAGTAGTATAGGACAGGGATACACTTTAGATAGCAATCAGCCCCAGCATTTT.